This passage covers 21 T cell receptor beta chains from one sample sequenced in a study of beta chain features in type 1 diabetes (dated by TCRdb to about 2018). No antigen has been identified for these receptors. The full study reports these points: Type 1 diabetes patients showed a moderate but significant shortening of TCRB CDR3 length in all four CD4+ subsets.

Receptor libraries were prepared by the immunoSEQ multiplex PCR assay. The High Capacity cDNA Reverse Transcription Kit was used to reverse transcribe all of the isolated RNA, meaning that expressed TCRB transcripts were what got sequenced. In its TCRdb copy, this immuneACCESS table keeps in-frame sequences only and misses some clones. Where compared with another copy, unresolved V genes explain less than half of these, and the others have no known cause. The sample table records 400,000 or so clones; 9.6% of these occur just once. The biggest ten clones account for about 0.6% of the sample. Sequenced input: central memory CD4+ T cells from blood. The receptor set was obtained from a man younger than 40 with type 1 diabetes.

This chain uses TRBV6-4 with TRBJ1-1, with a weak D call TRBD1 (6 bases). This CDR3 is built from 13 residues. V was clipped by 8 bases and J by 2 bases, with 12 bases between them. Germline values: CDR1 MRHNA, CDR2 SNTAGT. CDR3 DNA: TGTGCCAGCTCTCGGGACACCAACACTGAAGCTTTCTTT. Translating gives CASSRDTNTEAFF.

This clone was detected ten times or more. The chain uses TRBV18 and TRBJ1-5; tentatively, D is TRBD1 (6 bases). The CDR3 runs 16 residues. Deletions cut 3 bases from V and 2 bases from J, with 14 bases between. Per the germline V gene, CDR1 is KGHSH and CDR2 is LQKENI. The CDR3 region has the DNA TGTGCCAGCTCACCCGTCGCGGGGGGCGGCAATCAGCCCCAGCATTTT. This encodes CASSPVAGGGNQPQHF.

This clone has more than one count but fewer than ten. In DNA form, the CDR3 reads TGCGCCAGCAGCGCGACAGAATACGAGCAGTACTTC. Translating gives CASSATEYEQYF. This sequence joins TRBV5-1 and TRBJ2-7; tentative D call: TRBD1 (5 bases). Trimming took off 4 bases at V and 4 bases at J, with 9 bases between the two ends. The CDR3 is 12 residues long. The germline V gene encodes CDR1 SGHRS and CDR2 YFSETQ.

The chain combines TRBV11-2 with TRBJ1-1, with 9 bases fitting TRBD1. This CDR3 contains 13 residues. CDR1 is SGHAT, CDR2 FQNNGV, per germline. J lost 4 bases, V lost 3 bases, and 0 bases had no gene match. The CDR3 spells CASSLTGGTEAFF. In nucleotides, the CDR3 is TGTGCCAGCAGCTTGACAGGGGGCACTGAAGCTTTCTTT. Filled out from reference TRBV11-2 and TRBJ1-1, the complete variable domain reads EAGVAQSPRYKIIEKRQSVAFWCNPISGHATLYWYQQILGQGPKLLIQFQNNGVVDDSQLPKDRFSAERLKGVDSTLKIQPAKLEDSAVYLCASSLTGGTEAFFGQGTRLTVV.

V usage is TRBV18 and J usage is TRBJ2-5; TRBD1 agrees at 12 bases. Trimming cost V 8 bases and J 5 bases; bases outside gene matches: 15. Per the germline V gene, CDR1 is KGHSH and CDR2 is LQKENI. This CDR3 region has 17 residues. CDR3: CASTKLSGTGGGETQYF. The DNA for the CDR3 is TGTGCCAGCACTAAGTTATCCGGGACAGGGGGCGGCGAGACCCAGTACTTC.

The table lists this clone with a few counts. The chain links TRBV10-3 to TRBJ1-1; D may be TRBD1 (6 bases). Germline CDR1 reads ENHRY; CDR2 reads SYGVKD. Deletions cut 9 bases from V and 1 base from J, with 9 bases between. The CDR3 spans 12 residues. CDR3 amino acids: CAIRTANTEAFF. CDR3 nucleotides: TGTGCCATTAGGACAGCGAACACTGAAGCTTTCTTT.

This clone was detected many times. CDR3 protein: CASSLLGSGAQGETQYF. In nucleotides, the CDR3 is TGTGCCAGCAGCCTCCTAGGGTCAGGGGCCCAGGGAGAGACCCAGTACTTC. The rearrangement uses TRBV7-2 and TRBJ2-5; tentatively, D is TRBD1 (6 bases). The CDR3 length is 17 residues. Germline CDR1 SGHTA, CDR2 FQGNSA. V lost 5 bases and J lost 4, with 23 bases in between.

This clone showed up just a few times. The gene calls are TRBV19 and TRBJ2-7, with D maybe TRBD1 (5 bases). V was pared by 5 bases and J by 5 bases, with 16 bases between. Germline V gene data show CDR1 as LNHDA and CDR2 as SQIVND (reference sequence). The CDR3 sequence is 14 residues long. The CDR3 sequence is CASSWAGNSHEQYF. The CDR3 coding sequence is TGTGCCAGTAGTTGGGCAGGGAATTCCCACGAGCAGTACTTC. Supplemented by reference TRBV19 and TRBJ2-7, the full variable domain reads DGGITQSPKYLFRKEGQNVTLSCEQNLNHDAMYWYRQDPGQGLRLIYYSQIVNDFQKGDIAEGYSVSREKKESFPLTVTSAQKNPTAFYLCASSWAGNSHEQYFGPGTRLTVT.

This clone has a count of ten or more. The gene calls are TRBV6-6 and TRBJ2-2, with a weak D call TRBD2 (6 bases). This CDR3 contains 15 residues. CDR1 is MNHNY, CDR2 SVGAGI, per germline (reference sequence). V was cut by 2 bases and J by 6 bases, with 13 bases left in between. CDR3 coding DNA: TGTGCCAGCAGTTACGGGTCTACGGGGGCCGGGGAGCTGTTTTTT. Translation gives CASSYGSTGAGELFF.

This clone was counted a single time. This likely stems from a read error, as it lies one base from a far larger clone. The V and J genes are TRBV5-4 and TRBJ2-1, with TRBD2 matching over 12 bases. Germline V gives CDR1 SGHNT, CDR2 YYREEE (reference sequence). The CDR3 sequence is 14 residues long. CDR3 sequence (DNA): TGTGCCAGCAGCTCGACTAGCGGGAGCAATGTGCAGTTCTTC. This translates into CASSSTSGSNVQFF.

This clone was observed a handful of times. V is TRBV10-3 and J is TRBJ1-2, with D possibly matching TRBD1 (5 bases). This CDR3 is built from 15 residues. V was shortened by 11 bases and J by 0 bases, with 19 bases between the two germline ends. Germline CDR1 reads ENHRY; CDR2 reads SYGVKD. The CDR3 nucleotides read TGTGCCGTTGTGGCGGGGCCGCAGTCTAACTATGGCTACACCTTC. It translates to CAVVAGPQSNYGYTF.

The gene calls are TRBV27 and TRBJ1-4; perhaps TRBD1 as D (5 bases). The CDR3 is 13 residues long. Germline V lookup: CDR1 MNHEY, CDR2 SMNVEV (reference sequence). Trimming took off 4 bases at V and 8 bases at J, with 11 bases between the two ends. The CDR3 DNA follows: TGTGCCAGCAGTTCCCAGACAGACGAAAAACTGTTTTTT. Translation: CASSSQTDEKLFF.

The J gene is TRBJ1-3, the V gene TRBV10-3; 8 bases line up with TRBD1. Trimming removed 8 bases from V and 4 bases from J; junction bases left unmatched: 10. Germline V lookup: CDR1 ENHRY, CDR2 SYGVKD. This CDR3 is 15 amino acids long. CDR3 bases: TGTGCCATCGGACAGGGCCCTCAGGGCGGAAACACCATATATTTT. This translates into CAIGQGPQGGNTIYF.

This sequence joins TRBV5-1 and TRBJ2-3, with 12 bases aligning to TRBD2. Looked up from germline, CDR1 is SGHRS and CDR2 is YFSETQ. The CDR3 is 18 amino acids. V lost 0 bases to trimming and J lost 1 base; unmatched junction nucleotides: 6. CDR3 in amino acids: CASSLVGTSGSRTDTQYF. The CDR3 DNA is TGCGCCAGCAGCTTGGTAGGGACTAGCGGGTCTCGCACAGATACGCAGTATTTT.

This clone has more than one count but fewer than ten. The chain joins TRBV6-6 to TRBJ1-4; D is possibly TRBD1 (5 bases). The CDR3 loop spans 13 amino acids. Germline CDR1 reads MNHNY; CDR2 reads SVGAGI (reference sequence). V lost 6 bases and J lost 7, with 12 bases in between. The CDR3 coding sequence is TGTGCCAGCAGCCGACAGACGGGTGAAAAACTGTTTTTT. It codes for CASSRQTGEKLFF.

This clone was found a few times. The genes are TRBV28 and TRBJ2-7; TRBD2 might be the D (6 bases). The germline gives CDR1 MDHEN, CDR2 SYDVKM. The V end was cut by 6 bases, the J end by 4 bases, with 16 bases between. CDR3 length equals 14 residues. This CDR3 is CASRRDPLGYEQYF. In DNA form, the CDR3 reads TGTGCCAGCAGGCGGGACCCACTGGGTTACGAGCAGTACTTC.

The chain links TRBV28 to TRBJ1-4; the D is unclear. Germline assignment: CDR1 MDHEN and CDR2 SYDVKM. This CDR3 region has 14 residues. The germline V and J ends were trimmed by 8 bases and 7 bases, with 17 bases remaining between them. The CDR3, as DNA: TGTGCCAGCGGAAGGGCGGGGAAGAGTGAAAAACTGTTTTTT. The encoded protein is CASGRAGKSEKLFF.

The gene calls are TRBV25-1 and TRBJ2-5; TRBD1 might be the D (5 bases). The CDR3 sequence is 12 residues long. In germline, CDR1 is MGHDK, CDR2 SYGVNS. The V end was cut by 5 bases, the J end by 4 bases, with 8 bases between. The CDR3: CASSPGRETQYF. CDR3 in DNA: TGTGCCAGCAGTCCAGGGCGAGAGACCCAGTACTTC.

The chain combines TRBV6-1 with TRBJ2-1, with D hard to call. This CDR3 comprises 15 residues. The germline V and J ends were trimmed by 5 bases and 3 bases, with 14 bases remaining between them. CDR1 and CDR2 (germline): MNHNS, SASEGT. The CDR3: CASSWNGPFYNEQFF. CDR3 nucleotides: TGTGCCAGCAGTTGGAACGGACCCTTCTACAATGAGCAGTTCTTC.

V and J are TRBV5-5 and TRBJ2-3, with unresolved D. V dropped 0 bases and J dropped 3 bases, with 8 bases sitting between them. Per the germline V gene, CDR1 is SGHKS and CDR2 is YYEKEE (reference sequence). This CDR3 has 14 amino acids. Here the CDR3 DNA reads TGTGCCAGCAGCTTGGCGTTCGTGACAGATACGCAGTATTTT. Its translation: CASSLAFVTDTQYF.

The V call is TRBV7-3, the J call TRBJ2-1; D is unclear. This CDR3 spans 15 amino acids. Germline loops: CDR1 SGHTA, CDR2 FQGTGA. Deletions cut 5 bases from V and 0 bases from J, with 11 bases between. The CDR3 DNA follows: TGTGCCAGCAGCCCTTACATCAGCTCCTACAATGAGCAGTTCTTC. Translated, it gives CASSPYISSYNEQFF. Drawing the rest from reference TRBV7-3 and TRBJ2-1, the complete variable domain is GAGVSQTPSNKVTEKGKYVELRCDPISGHTALYWYRQSLGQGPEFLIYFQGTGAADDSGLPNDRFFAVRPEGSVSTLKIQRTERGDSAVYLCASSPYISSYNEQFFGPGTRLTVL.